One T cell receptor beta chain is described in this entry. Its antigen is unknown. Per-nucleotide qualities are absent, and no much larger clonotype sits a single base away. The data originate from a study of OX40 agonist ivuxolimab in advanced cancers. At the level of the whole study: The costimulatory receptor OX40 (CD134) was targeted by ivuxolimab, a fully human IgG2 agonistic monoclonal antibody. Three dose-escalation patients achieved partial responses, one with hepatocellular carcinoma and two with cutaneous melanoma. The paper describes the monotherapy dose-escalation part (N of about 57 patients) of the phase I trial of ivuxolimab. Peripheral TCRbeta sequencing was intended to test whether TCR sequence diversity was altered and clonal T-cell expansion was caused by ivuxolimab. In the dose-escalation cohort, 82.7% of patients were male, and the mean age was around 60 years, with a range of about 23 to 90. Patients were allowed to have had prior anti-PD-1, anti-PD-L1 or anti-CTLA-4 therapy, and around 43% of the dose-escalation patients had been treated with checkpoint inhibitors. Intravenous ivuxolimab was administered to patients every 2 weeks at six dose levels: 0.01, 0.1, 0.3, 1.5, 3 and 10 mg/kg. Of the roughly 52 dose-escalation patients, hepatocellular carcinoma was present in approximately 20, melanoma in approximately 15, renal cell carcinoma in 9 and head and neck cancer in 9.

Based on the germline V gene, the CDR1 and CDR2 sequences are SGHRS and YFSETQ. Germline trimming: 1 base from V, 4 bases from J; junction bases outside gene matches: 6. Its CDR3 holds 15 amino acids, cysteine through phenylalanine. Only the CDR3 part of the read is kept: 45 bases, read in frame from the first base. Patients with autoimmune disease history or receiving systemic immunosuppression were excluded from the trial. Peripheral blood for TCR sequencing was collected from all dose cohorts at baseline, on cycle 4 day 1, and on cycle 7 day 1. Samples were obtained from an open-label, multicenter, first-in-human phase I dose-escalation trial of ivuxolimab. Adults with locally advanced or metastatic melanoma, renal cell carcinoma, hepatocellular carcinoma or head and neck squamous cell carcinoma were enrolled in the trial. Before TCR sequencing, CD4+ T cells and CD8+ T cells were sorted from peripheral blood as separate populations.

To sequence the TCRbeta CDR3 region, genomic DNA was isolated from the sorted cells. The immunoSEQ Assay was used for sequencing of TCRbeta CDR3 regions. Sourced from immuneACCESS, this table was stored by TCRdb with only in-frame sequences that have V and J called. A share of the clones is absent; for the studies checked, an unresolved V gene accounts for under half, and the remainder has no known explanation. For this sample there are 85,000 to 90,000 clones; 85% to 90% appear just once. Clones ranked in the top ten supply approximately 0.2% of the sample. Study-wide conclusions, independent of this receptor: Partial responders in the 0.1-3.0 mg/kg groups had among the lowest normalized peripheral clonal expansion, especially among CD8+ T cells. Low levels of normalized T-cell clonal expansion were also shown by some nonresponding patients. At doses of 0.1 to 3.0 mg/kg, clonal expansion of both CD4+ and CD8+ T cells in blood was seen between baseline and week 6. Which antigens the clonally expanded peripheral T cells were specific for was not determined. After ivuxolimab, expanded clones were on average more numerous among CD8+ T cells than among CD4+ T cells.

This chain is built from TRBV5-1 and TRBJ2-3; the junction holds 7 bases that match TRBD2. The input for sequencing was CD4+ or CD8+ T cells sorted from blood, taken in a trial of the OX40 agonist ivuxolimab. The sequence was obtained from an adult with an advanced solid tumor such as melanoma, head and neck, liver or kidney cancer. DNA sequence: TGCGCCAGCAGCTTGTTGGGCGGGGGAGCAGATACGCAGTATTTT. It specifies CASSLLGGGADTQYF.